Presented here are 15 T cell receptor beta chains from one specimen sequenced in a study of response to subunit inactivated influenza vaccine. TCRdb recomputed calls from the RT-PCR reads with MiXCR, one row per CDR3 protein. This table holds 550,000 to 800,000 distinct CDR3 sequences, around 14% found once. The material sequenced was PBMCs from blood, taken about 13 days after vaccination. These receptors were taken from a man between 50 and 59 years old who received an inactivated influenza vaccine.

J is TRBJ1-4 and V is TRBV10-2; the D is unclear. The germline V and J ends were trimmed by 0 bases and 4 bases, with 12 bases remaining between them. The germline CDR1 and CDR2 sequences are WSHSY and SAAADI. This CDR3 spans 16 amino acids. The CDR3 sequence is CASSESVSGLNEKLFF. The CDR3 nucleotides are TGCGCCAGCAGTGAGTCGGTATCCGGTCTTAATGAAAAACTGTTTTTT.

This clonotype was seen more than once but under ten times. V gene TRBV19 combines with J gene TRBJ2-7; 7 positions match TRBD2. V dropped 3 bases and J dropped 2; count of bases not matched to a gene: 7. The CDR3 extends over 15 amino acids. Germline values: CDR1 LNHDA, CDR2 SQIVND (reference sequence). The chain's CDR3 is CASSISLADTYEQYF. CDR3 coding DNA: TGTGCCAGTAGTATTTCGCTAGCGGACACCTACGAGCAGTACTTC.

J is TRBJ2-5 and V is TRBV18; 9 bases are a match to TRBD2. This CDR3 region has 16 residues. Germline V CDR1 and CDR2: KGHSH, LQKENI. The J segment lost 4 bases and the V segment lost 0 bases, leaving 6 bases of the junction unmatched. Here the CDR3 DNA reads TGTGCCAGCTCACCACCGTCTAGCGGGAAGGGAGAGACCCAGTACTTC. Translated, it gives CASSPPSSGKGETQYF.

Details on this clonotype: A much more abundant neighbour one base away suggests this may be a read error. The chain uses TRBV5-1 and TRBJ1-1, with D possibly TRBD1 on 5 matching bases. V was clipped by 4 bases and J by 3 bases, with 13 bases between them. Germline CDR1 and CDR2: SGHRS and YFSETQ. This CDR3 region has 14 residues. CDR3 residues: CASSPLDKDTEAFF. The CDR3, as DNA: TGCGCCAGCAGCCCATTGGACAAGGACACTGAAGCTTTCTTT.

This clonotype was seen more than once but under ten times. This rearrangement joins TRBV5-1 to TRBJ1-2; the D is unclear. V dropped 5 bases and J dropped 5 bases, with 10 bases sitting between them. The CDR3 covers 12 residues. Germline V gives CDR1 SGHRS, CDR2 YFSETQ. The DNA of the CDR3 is TGCGCCAGCAGACCAGACCTTTATGGCTACACCTTC. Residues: CASRPDLYGYTF.

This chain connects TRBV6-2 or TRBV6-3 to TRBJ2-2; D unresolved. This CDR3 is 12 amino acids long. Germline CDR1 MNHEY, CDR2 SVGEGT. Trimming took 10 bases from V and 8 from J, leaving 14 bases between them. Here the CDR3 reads CATGEKRGELFF. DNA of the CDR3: TGTGCCACCGGAGAAAAACGAGGGGAGCTGTTTTTT.

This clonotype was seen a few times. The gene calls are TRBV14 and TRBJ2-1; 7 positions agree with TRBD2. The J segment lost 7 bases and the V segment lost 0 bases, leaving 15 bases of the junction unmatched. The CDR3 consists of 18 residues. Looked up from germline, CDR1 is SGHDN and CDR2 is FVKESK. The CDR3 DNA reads TGTGCCAGCAGCCAAGATATCGGCGCACCAACGGGGGGAAATGAGCAGTTCTTC. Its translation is CASSQDIGAPTGGNEQFF.

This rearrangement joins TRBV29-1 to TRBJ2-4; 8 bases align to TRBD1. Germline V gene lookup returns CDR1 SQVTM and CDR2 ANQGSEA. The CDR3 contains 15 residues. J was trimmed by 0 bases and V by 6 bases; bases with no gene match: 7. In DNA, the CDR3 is TGCAGCGTATCGCAGGGGGCTGGAGCCAAAAACATTCAGTACTTC. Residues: CSVSQGAGAKNIQYF. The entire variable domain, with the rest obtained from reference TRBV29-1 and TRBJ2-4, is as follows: SAVISQKPSRDICQRGTSLTIQCQVDSQVTMMFWYRQQPGQSLTLIATANQGSEATYESGFVIDKFPISRPNLTFSTLTVSNMSPEDSSIYLCSVSQGAGAKNIQYFGAGTRLSVL.

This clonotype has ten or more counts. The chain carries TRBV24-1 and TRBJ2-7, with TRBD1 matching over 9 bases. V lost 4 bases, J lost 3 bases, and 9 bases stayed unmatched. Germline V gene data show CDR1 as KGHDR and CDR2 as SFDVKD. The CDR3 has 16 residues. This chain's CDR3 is CATSDAYGGQGYEQYF. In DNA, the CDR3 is TGTGCCACCAGTGACGCGTATGGGGGACAGGGCTACGAGCAGTACTTC.

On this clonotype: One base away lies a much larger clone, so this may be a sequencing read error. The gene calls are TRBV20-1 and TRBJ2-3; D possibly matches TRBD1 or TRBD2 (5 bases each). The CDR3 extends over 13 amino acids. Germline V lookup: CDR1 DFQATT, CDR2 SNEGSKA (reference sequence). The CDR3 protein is CSARGPNTDTHYF. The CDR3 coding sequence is TGCAGTGCTCGGGGACCAAACACAGATACGCACTATTTT.

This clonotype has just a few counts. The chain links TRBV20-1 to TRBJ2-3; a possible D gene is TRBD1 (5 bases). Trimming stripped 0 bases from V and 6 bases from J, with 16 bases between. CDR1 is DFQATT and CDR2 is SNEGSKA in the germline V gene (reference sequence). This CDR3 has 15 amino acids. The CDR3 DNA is TGCAGTGCTAGAGATGGAAGGGGCGAAAGGGATACGCAGTATTTT. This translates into CSARDGRGERDTQYF.

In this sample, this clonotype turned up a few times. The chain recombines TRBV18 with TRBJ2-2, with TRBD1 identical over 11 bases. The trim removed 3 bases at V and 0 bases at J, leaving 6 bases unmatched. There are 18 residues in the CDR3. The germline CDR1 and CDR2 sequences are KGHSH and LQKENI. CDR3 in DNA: TGTGCCAGCTCACCTGGACAGGGGGCCCTTCCGAACACCGGGGAGCTGTTTTTT. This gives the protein CASSPGQGALPNTGELFF.

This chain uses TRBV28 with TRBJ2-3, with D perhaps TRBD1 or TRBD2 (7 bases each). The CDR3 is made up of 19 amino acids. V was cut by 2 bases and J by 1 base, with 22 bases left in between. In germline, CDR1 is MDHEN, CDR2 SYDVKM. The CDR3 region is CASSLKGEGAWRGTDTQYF. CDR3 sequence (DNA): TGTGCCAGCAGTTTAAAGGGGGAGGGGGCGTGGAGGGGCACAGATACGCAGTATTTT.

The CDR3 nucleotides are TGCAGCGGTAGCGGAGGGCCCCGAGGGGGTGAGCAGTTCTTC. Translated, it gives CSGSGGPRGGEQFF. The chain combines TRBV29-1 with TRBJ2-1; D is perhaps TRBD1 or TRBD2 (6 bases each). V gave up 7 bases and J gave up 9 bases, with 22 bases separating them. CDR1 and CDR2 from the germline V gene are SQVTM and ANQGSEA. This CDR3 region has 14 residues.

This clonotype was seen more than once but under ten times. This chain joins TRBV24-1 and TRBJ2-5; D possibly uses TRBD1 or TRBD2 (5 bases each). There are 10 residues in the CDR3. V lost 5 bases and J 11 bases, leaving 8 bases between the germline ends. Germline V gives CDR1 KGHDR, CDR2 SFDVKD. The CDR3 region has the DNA TGTGCCACCAGTGTGGGACGGCAGTACTTC. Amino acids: CATSVGRQYF.